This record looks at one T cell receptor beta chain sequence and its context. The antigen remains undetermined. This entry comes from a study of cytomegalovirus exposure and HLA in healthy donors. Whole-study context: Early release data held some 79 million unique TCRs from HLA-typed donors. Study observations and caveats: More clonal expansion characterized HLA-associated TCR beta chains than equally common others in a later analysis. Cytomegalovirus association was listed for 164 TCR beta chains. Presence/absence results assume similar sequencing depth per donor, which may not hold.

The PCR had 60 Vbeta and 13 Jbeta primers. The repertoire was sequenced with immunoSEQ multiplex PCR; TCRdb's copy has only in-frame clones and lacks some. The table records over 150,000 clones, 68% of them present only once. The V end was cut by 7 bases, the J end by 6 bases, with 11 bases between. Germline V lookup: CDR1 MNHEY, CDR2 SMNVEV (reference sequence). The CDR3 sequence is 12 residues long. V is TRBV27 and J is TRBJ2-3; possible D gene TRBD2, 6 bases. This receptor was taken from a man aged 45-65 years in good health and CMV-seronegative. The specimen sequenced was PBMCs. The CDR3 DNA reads TGTGCCAGCATTGGCGGGGCTGATACGCAGTATTTT. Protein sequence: CASIGGADTQYF.